This T cell receptor (beta chain) was profiled in a study of early stage breast cancer tumors (dated by TCRdb to about 2017). For the study in its entirety: Of the 16 invasive breast tumors, eleven to twelve were found to be estrogen receptor-positive, progesterone receptor-positive and HER2-negative. The samples as a whole yielded around 2.4 million detected templates, corresponding to 900,000 to 1,100,000 unique clonotypes. On average, each sample got 9 to 10-fold read coverage. Of the approximately twelve ER+/PR+/HER2- tumors, eight were classified as invasive ductal carcinomas and four as invasive lobular carcinomas. Paper-wide results and their limitations: Chain pairing and functional markers such as CD4, CD8 and FOXP3 were missed by bulk genomic DNA sequencing of unsorted cells. Compared with adjacent normal breast tissue, tumors had approximately 2.5-fold higher T cell density and higher clonality. Enriched TCRB sequences shared across patients were found to be mostly commonly generated sequences that were unlikely to play an important role in the tumor microenvironment. Repertoires from blood resembled normal breast more closely than tumor, and using blood as a reference for each tissue separated tumor from normal in 14 of 16 patients. Because the cohort was small, a breakdown by tumor subtype could not be done.

Turning to this clone: This receptor's antigen is unknown. Nothing much larger sits one base from this clone, and base qualities are not available.

Looking up the germline V gene yields CDR1 ENHRY and CDR2 SYGVKD. Clipping removes 6 bases from V and 3 bases from J, with 3 as the unmatched junction base count. Its CDR3 holds 13 amino acids, cysteine through phenylalanine. Just CDR3 DNA is preserved here, 39 bases in frame from base 1. Each sample was amplified as two independent genomic DNA replicates: approximately 550 ng for blood and around 1.4 ug for tumor or normal breast. TCRB sequencing of genomic DNA was carried out with the ImmunoSeq Intro kit according to the manufacturer's instructions. For absolute quantification, the approximately 29-cycle multiplex PCR included proprietary primers along with spike-in control sequences. Single-end 150-bp reads were used to sequence an 87-bp fragment covering the CDR3 and the flanking V and J genes. Seven samples, each with two replicates, were multiplexed per lane of an Illumina MiSeq using version 3.0 chemistry. The source study handled its data this way. Raw data were processed with the vendor's proprietary pipeline, and both replicates were merged into a single result per sample. Productive rearrangements sharing the V-gene family, CDR3 amino acid sequence and J-gene segment were defined as clonotypes. Clonality was computed as 1 minus the normalized Shannon entropy (Pielou evenness) of TCRB abundances. T cell density was estimated as total templates divided by the number of input cells, with the number of input cells inferred from the DNA input amount. Recon was used with default parameters to estimate total repertoire diversity and clonality. A clonotype was considered tumor-enriched if its abundance in tumor exceeded 0.1% and was at least 32-fold higher than its abundance in normal breast. Held by TCRdb, this immuneACCESS table contains in-frame sequences only and omits some clones. Under half of the omission traces to an unresolved V gene where checked; the cause of the rest is unknown. Clone size and V and J calls were adopted from that table, with D and trimming inferred from the DNA. The sample data list about 72,000 clones, and approximately 79% of these were observed just once. The ten largest clones capture 3% to 4.5% of the sample.

The study profiled bulk TCR beta-chain repertoires in matched peripheral blood, tumor and adjacent normal breast tissue taken from fewer than 20 patients with early-stage breast cancer. Before surgery, roughly 4.5-11 mL of whole blood was collected into EDTA tubes and then processed within 2 hours. Ficoll-Paque centrifugation in SepMate-50 tubes was used to isolate peripheral blood mononuclear cells. PBMCs were cryopreserved in aliquots of roughly 2 to 4.5 million cells in roughly 90% FBS with about 10% DMSO and kept in liquid nitrogen. The Qiagen AllPrep DNA/RNA Mini kit was used for genomic DNA extraction.

The sequencing input was blood. The sequence links TRBV10-3 to TRBJ2-7, and 9 junction bases match TRBD1. This TCR was sampled from a person between 55 and 69 years old with breast cancer. The CDR3 amino acid sequence is: CAIRGQGYYEQYF. The DNA sequence is as follows: TGTGCCATCAGGGGACAGGGCTACTACGAGCAGTACTTC.